The present T cell receptor (beta chain) was sequenced within a study of T cells after yellow fever vaccination. Study outcomes and limitations: Among primary-vaccination clones, most reappeared after the booster, at 96% for CD4 and around 90% for CD8.

A 5'RACE template-switching step, the method used to make TCR cDNA, added a universal primer site and UMIs. MiXCR, run by TCRdb on the 5' RACE reads, gives a single entry per CDR3 protein. The data hold about 300,000 distinct CDR3 sequences, with around 7.3% observed a single time. CDR3 length equals 12 residues. The germline V and J ends were trimmed by 4 bases and 3 bases, with 7 bases remaining between them. In its sample, this clonotype was seen a few times. Its specificity is not known. The chain carries TRBV12-3 or TRBV12-4 and TRBJ2-7; no clear D. The sequence was collected from a man younger than 30 who received the YFV17D yellow fever vaccine. Sequenced material: PBMCs, taken about 41 days after the first yellow fever vaccination. The CDR3 loop is CASSSLVYEQYF. The CDR3 nucleotides are TGTGCCAGCAGTTCTCTAGTCTACGAGCAGTACTTC.